Listed below are T cell receptor beta chains from one sample, sequenced in a study of blood T cell repertoires in COVID-19. Sequenced by immunoSEQ multiplex PCR; TCRdb stores in-frame clones only, minus some. Here the sample spans some 120,000 clones, 80% to 90% being singletons. The specimen sequenced was peripheral blood. Every receptor here comes from a human donor in a cohort sampled during active COVID-19. The CDR3 runs from the conserved cysteine through the conserved F or W. D genes are given only for firm matches. Expanded clones get a size class; other rows say once, few or many, or leave the size out.

CDR3nt | CDR3aa | d_gene | j_gene | v_gene | abundance
TGTGCCAGCAGCCAGGATAGCGGGAACTACAATGAGCAGTTCTTC | CASSQDSGNYNEQFF | TRBD2 | TRBJ2-1 | TRBV4-2 | .
TGTGCCAGCAGCTCCTCGGGACTAGCGGGAGCTGGAGAGACCCAGTACTTC | CASSSSGLAGAGETQYF | TRBD2 | TRBJ2-5 | TRBV7-2 | .
TGTGCCAGCAGCTTAGCGGTCGCAGTCACTAACTATGGCTACACCTTC | CASSLAVAVTNYGYTF | . | TRBJ1-2 | TRBV7-8 | .
TGTGCCAGCAGTGGGGGGACAGGGGGCTTGAACACTGAAGCTTTCTTT | CASSGGTGGLNTEAFF | TRBD1 | TRBJ1-1 | TRBV6-1 | .
TGTGCCAGCAGTTCGACAGCGATGAACACTGAAGCTTTCTTT | CASSSTAMNTEAFF | . | TRBJ1-1 | TRBV7-2 | .
TGTGCCAGCAGCCCAGCGGGACATACCTACGAGCAGTACTTC | CASSPAGHTYEQYF | . | TRBJ2-7 | TRBV27 | .
TGTGCCAGCAGTTCCGGGAGCTCCTATAATTCACCCCTCCACTTT | CASSSGSSYNSPLHF | . | TRBJ1-6 | TRBV6-2/TRBV6-3 | .
TGTGCCAGTAGTCCGGTGACAGGGGGCGTATATGGCTACACCTTC | CASSPVTGGVYGYTF | TRBD1 | TRBJ1-2 | TRBV19 | .
TGTGCCAGCAGCCCTACAGGGGCCTACGAGCAGTACTTC | CASSPTGAYEQYF | TRBD1 | TRBJ2-7 | TRBV11-1 | .
TGTGCCAGCAGTTACGGGGCTAGCGGGAGAACGTTC | CASSYGASGRTF | TRBD2 | TRBJ2-7 | TRBV6-2/TRBV6-3 | .
TGTGCCAGTAAAAAGACAGGGCGTACGCCAACTAATGAAAAACTGTTTTTT | CASKKTGRTPTNEKLFF | TRBD1 | TRBJ1-4 | TRBV19 | .
TGCACCAGCAGCCCCACAGGGAACACTGAAGCTTTCTTT | CTSSPTGNTEAFF | . | TRBJ1-1 | TRBV1 | once
TGTGCCAGCAGCCCGGCCTGGGGGGTGTCGCCCTACGAGCAGTACTTC | CASSPAWGVSPYEQYF | . | TRBJ2-7 | TRBV5-6 | .
TGTGCCAGCAGTCGTAGACAGGGGTTTGATTACGAGCAGTACTTC | CASSRRQGFDYEQYF | TRBD1 | TRBJ2-7 | TRBV7-2 | .
TGTGCCAGCAGCCAACGACCGGGACAGGGAGTAAGTGAGCAGTTCTTC | CASSQRPGQGVSEQFF | TRBD1 | TRBJ2-1 | TRBV7-2 | .
TGTGCCAGCAGAACCGGGACAGGGGGCCCCTCCTACGAGCAGTACTTC | CASRTGTGGPSYEQYF | TRBD1 | TRBJ2-7 | TRBV27 | .
TGTGCCAGCAGCTTGGTTAGCCAAGAGACCCAGTACTTC | CASSLVSQETQYF | . | TRBJ2-5 | TRBV5-6 | few
TGTGCCATCGGTACAGGGGGCCTACTCTCTGGAAACACCATATATTTT | CAIGTGGLLSGNTIYF | TRBD1 | TRBJ1-3 | TRBV10-3 | .
TGTGCCAGCAGACAGGGGGCGACTATGGAGACCCAGTACTTC | CASRQGATMETQYF | TRBD1 | TRBJ2-5 | TRBV6-6 | .
TGTGCCAGCAGCTCCCTCCGACTCCGGGACAGACATAGCAATCAGCCCCAGCATTTT | CASSSLRLRDRHSNQPQHF | TRBD1 | TRBJ1-5 | TRBV7-9 | .